The 11 T cell receptor beta chains below all came from one sample that was sequenced in a study of breast tumors, draining lymph nodes, adjacent tissues. TCRdb redid the calling of the multiplex PCR reads with MiXCR, one entry per CDR3 protein. The sample holds roughly 80,000 distinct CDR3 sequences, roughly a fifth seen once. The lymph nodes were axillary draining lymph nodes from breast cancer patients. Sample: axillary lymph node tissue. Receptors were obtained from a female donor with breast cancer. Some clones in this sample may be carry-over from other donors' samples.

This clonotype was counted at least ten times. For the CDR3, the DNA is TGTGCCAGCAGAAAAAGACTAGCGGCTAGCACAGATACGCAGTATTTT. Protein product: CASRKRLAASTDTQYF. The chain uses TRBV6-2 or TRBV6-3 and TRBJ2-3; 9 nucleotides match TRBD2. This CDR3 comprises 16 residues. The trim removed 6 bases at V and 0 bases at J, leaving 7 bases unmatched. Germline V gene sequence: CDR1 MNHEY, CDR2 SVGEGT.

The chain couples TRBV2 to TRBJ1-1; 9 nucleotides line up with TRBD1. Trimming took 5 bases from V and 1 from J; bases not matched to a gene: 5. This CDR3 contains 15 residues. The germline gives CDR1 SNHLY, CDR2 FYNNEI. Here the CDR3 DNA reads TGTGCCAGCAGTCCACAGGGGGCATCGAACACTGAAGCTTTCTTT. This encodes CASSPQGASNTEAFF. Based on the CDR3 plus reference TRBV2 and TRBJ1-1, the full variable domain is EPEVTQTPSHQVTQMGQEVILRCVPISNHLYFYWYRQILGQKVEFLVSFYNNEISEKSEIFDDQFSVERPDGSNFTLKIRSTKLEDSAMYFCASSPQGASNTEAFFGQGTRLTVV.

This clonotype was detected many times. The J gene is TRBJ2-1, the V gene TRBV10-3, with 10 bases matching TRBD2. Germline trimming cut 0 bases from V and 7 bases from J; bases unmatched to any gene: 6. The CDR3 extends over 16 amino acids. The germline gives CDR1 ENHRY, CDR2 SYGVKD. The CDR3 here is CAISESMGLAMNEQFF. The CDR3 DNA sequence: TGTGCCATCAGTGAGTCGATGGGACTAGCGATGAATGAGCAGTTCTTC.

The sample holds many counts of this clonotype. The V call is TRBV20-1, the J call TRBJ2-2; D may be TRBD1 (6 bases). V lost 5 bases and J lost 2, with 15 bases in between. This CDR3 has 15 residues. Germline CDR1 and CDR2: DFQATT and SNEGSKA (reference sequence). In DNA, the CDR3 is TGCAGTGCTCCCAGGACAGACCGTAACACCGGGGAGCTGTTTTTT. Its protein product is CSAPRTDRNTGELFF.

This clonotype was found a few times. One junction end disagrees with the germline gene, perhaps due to a read error. The chain employs TRBV5-4 and TRBJ2-7; 12 nucleotides agree with TRBD2. The germline gives CDR1 SGHNT, CDR2 YYREEE (reference sequence). This CDR3 contains 17 residues. The CDR3 is CASSMGPSGRVPYERYF. The DNA of the CDR3 is TGTGCCAGCAGCATGGGGCCTAGCGGGAGGGTCCCCTACGAGCGGTACTTC.

This clonotype was seen at least ten times. This chain uses TRBV6-6 with TRBJ1-3; D remains unclear. This CDR3 region has 15 residues. CDR1 and CDR2 from the germline V gene are MNHNY and SVGAGI (reference sequence). Trimming left V 5 bases short and J 2 bases short, with 13 bases between. The CDR3 here is CASSPGSRTGNTIYF. In DNA, the CDR3 is TGTGCCAGCAGTCCCGGAAGCCGGACTGGAAACACCATATATTTT.

This chain uses TRBV19 with TRBJ1-1, with TRBD1 as a possible D gene (6 bases). The CDR3 covers 16 residues. Trimming cost V 2 bases and J 6 bases, with 19 bases left between them. Looked up from germline, CDR1 is LNHDA and CDR2 is SQIVND (reference sequence). CDR3 protein: CASSIRPGSEGAEAFF. For the CDR3, the DNA is TGTGCCAGTAGTATAAGGCCAGGGAGTGAGGGGGCTGAAGCTTTCTTT.

In its sample, this clonotype was seen a few times. A much larger clone sits a single nucleotide away, making a read error possible. The chain joins TRBV9 to TRBJ2-7; 7 bases are shared with TRBD1. V dropped 3 bases and J dropped 2; count of bases not matched to a gene: 5. CDR3 length: 14 residues. Germline CDR1 SGDLS, CDR2 YYNGEE. The CDR3 protein is CASSATGAAYEQYF. The CDR3 DNA reads as TGTGCCAGCAGCGCTACAGGGGCAGCCTACGAGCAGTACTTC.

At least ten counts were recorded for this clonotype. The chain links TRBV4-3 to TRBJ1-3, with no clear D. V was clipped by 1 base and J by 4 bases, with 11 bases between them. Germline V gene lookup returns CDR1 LGHNA and CDR2 YSLEER. The CDR3 runs 15 residues. The chain's CDR3 is CASSQALAGGNTIYF. The CDR3 DNA reads as TGCGCCAGCAGCCAAGCCCTGGCGGGAGGAAACACCATATATTTT.

This clonotype occurred once. The chain joins TRBV19 to TRBJ1-5, with 10 positions matching TRBD1. The germline CDR1 and CDR2 sequences are LNHDA and SQIVND (reference sequence). Trimming cost V 8 bases and J 2 bases; bases outside gene matches: 9. The CDR3 totals 16 residues. DNA for the CDR3: TGTGCCAGTGGAGACCGGGACAGGGGCCGCAATCAGCCCCAGCATTTT. Translating gives CASGDRDRGRNQPQHF.

Comments on this clonotype: A single base separates this from a much larger clone, so it may be a read error. The rearrangement uses TRBV12-3 or TRBV12-4 and TRBJ1-5; perhaps TRBD1 as D (5 bases). The CDR3 runs 14 residues. The V end was cut by 6 bases, the J end by 3 bases, with 12 bases between. DNA for the CDR3: TGTGCCAGCAGCAACACAGGAGTCAATCAGCCCCAGCATTTT. As protein: CASSNTGVNQPQHF.